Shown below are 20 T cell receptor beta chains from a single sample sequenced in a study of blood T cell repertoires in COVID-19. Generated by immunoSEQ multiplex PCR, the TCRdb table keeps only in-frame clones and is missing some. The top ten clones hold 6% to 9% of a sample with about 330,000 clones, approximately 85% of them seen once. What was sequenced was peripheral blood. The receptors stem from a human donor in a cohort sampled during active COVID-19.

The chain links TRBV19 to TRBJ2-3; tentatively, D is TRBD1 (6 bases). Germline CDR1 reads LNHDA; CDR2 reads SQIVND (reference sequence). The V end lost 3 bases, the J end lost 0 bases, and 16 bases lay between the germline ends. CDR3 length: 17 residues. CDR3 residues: CASSMDPTGASTDTQYF. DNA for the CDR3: TGTGCCAGTAGTATGGATCCGACAGGAGCTAGCACAGATACGCAGTATTTT.

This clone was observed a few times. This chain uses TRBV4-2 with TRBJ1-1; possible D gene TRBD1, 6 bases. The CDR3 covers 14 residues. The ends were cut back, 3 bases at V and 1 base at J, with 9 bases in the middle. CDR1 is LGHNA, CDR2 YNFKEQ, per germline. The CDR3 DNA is TGTGCCAGCAGCCAGGGGGCCGGGAACACTGAAGCTTTCTTT. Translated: CASSQGAGNTEAFF.

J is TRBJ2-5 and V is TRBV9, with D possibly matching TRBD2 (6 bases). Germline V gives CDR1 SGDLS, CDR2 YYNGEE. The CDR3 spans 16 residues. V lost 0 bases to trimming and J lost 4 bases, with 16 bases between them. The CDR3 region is CASSVAGGSGVETQYF. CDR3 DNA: TGTGCCAGCAGCGTAGCTGGTGGTAGCGGTGTAGAGACCCAGTACTTC. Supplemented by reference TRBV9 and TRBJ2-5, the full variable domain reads DSGVTQTPKHLITATGQRVTLRCSPRSGDLSVYWYQQSLDQGLQFLIQYYNGEERAKGNILERFSAQQFPDLHSELNLSSLELGDSALYFCASSVAGGSGVETQYFGPGTRLLVL.

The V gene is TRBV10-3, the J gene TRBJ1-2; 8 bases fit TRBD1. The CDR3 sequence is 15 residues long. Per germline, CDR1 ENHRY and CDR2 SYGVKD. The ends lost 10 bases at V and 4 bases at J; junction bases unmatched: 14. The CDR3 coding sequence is TGTGCCACCAAAGGAGGACAGGGACCAACCTATGGCTACACCTTC. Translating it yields CATKGGQGPTYGYTF.

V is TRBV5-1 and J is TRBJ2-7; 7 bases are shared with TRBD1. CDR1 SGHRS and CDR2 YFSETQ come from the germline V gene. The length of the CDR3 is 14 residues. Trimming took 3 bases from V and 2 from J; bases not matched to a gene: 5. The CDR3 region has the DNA TGCGCCAGCAGCTGGACAGGAGGTACCTACGAGCAGTACTTC. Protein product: CASSWTGGTYEQYF.

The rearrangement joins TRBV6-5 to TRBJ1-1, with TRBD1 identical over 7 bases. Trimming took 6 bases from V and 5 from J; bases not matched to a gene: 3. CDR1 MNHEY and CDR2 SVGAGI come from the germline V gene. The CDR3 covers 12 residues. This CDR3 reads CASSQQGTEAFF. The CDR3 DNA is TGTGCCAGCAGCCAACAGGGGACTGAAGCTTTCTTT.

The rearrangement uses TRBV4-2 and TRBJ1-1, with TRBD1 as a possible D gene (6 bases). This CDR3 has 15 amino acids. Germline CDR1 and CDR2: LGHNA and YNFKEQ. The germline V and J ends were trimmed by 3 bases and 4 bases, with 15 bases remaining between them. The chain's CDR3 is CASSHPRQARTEAFF. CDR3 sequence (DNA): TGTGCCAGCAGCCACCCCCGACAGGCCCGCACTGAAGCTTTCTTT.

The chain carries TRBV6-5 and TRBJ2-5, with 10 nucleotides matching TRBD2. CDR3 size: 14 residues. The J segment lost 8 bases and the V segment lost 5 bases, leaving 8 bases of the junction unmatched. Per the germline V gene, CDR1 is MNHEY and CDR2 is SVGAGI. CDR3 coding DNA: TGTGCCAGCAGTCCTGGACTAGCGGTAGTTACCCAGTACTTC. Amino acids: CASSPGLAVVTQYF.

CDR3 loop: CASSESTGADQPQHF. CDR3 DNA sequence: TGCGCCAGCAGTGAGTCAACAGGAGCCGATCAGCCCCAGCATTTT. The rearrangement links TRBV10-1 to TRBJ1-5, with D possibly TRBD1 on 5 matching bases. Per the germline V gene, CDR1 is WNHNN and CDR2 is SYGVQD (reference sequence). Between the trimmed V and J ends, which lost 0 bases and 5 bases, there was a span of 11 bases. The length of the CDR3 is 15 residues.

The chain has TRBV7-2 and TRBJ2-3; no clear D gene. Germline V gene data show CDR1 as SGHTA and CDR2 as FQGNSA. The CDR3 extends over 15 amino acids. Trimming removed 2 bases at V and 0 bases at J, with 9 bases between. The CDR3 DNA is TGTGCCAGCAGCTTATATGCAGTCAGCACAGATACGCAGTATTTT. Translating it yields CASSLYAVSTDTQYF.

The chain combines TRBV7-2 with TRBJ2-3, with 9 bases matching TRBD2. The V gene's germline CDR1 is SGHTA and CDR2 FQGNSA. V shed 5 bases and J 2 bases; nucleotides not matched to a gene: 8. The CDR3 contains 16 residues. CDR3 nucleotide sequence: TGTGCCAGCAGCCCCCCGGGACTAGCCGTCACAGATACGCAGTATTTT. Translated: CASSPPGLAVTDTQYF.

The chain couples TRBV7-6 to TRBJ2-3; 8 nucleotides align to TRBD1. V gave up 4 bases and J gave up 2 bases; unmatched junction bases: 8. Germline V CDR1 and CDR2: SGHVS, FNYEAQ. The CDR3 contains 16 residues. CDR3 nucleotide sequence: TGTGCCAGCAGCTCCTTCAGGGGGCGAAACACAGATACGCAGTATTTT. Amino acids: CASSSFRGRNTDTQYF.

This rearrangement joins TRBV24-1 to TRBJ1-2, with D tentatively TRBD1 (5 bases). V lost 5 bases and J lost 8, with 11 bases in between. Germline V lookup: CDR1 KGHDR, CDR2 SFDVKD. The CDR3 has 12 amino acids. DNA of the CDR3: TGTGCCACCAGTGCGGCAGGGAAAGGCTACACCTTC. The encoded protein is CATSAAGKGYTF.

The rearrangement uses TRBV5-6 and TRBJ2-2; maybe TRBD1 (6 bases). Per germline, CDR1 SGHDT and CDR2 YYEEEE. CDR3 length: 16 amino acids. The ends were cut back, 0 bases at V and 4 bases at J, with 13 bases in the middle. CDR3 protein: CASSLVFTGRTGELFF. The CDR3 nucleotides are TGTGCCAGCAGCTTGGTATTTACAGGGCGCACCGGGGAGCTGTTTTTT.

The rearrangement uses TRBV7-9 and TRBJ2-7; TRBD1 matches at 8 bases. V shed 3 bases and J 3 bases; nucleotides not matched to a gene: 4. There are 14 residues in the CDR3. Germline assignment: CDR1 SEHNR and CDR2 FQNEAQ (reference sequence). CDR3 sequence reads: CASSFPGQVYEQYF. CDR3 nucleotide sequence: TGTGCCAGCAGCTTTCCGGGACAGGTCTACGAGCAGTACTTC.

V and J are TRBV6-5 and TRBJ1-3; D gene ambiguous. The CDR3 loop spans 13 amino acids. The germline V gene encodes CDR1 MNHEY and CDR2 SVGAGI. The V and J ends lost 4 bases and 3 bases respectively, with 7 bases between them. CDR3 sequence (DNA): TGTGCCAGCAGTTTCGGAGTTGGAAACACCATATATTTT. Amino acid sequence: CASSFGVGNTIYF.

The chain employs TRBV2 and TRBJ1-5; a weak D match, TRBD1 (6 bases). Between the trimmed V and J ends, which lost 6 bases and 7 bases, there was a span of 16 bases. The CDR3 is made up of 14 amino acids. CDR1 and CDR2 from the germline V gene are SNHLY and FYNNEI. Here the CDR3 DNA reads TGTGCCAGCAGGGGTCCGGGGGGCTTGCAGCCCCAGCATTTT. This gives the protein CASRGPGGLQPQHF. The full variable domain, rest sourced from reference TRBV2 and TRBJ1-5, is EPEVTQTPSHQVTQMGQEVILRCVPISNHLYFYWYRQILGQKVEFLVSFYNNEISEKSEIFDDQFSVERPDGSNFTLKIRSTKLEDSAMYFCASRGPGGLQPQHFGDGTRLSIL.

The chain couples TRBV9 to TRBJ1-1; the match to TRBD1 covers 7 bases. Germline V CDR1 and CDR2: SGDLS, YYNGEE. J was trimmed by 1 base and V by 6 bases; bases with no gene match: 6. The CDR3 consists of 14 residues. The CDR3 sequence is CASNAGTANTEAFF. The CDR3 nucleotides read TGTGCCAGCAACGCCGGGACAGCGAACACTGAAGCTTTCTTT. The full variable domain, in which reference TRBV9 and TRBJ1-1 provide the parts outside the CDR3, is DSGVTQTPKHLITATGQRVTLRCSPRSGDLSVYWYQQSLDQGLQFLIQYYNGEERAKGNILERFSAQQFPDLHSELNLSSLELGDSALYFCASNAGTANTEAFFGQGTRLTVV.

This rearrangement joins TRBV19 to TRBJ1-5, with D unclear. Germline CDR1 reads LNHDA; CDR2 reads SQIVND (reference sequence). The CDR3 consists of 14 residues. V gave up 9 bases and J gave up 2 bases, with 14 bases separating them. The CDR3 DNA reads TGTGCCAGCACCCTCGCCGGAGGCAATCAGCCCCAGCATTTT. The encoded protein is CASTLAGGNQPQHF.

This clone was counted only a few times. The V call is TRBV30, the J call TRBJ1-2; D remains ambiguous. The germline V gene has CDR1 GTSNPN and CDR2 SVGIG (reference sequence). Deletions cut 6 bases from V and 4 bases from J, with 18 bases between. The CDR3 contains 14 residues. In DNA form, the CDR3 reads TGTGCCTGCACACTTTCTAGTCACTTCTATGGCTACACCTTC. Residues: CACTLSSHFYGYTF.